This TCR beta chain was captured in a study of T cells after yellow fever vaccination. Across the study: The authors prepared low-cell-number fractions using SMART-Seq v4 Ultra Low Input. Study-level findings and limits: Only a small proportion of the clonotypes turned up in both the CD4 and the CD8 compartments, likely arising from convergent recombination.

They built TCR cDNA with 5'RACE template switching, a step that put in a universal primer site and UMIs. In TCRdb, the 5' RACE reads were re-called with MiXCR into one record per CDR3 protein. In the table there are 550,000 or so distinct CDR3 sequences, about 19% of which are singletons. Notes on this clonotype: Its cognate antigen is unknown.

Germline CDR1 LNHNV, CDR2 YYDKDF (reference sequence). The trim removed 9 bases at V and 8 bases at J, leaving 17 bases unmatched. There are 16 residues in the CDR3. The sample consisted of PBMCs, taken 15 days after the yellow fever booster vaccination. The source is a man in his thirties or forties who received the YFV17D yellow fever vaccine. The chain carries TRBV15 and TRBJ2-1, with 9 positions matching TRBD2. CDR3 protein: CATYDAGGAFWDEQFF. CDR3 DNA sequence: TGTGCCACTTATGATGCGGGAGGGGCCTTTTGGGATGAGCAGTTCTTC.